The 6 T cell receptor beta chains given below trace back to one sample, sequenced in a study of identical twins. In TCRdb, the 5' RACE reads were re-called with MiXCR into one record per CDR3 protein. In the table there are about 200,000 distinct CDR3 sequences, 6.5% to 8.5% of which are singletons. The data also belong to a second study, concerning yellow fever vaccine responses in identical twins.

Sequencing was done on a sample of memory (CD45RO+) T cells sorted from blood. The origin of the receptors is a woman aged 18-29 years in good health.

The chain links TRBV6-1 to TRBJ1-6; D call uncertain. The V end was cut by 5 bases, the J end by 1 base, with 9 bases between. This CDR3 is built from 15 residues. Per germline, CDR1 MNHNS and CDR2 SASEGT. CDR3 sequence: CASSQTSSYNSPLHF. The CDR3 nucleotides read TGTGCCAGCAGTCAAACATCGTCCTATAATTCACCCCTCCACTTT.

This clonotype was seen many times. The rearrangement links TRBV20-1 to TRBJ2-4, with D perhaps matching TRBD1 or TRBD2 (5 bases each). Trimming stripped 3 bases from V and 0 bases from J, with 12 bases between. CDR3 length equals 15 residues. Germline V lookup: CDR1 DFQATT, CDR2 SNEGSKA (reference sequence). The CDR3 nucleotides are TGCAGTGCTAGTGTTCCGGGGCTAGCCAAAAACATTCAGTACTTC. Its protein product is CSASVPGLAKNIQYF.

Many counts were recorded for this clonotype. This sequence joins TRBV7-9 and TRBJ1-6, with D perhaps TRBD1 (6 bases). V was clipped by 2 bases and J by 10 bases, with 12 bases between them. The CDR3 runs to 14 residues. Germline CDR1 is SEHNR and CDR2 is FQNEAQ (reference sequence). CDR3 amino acids: CASSLSGEGSPLHF. The CDR3 coding sequence is TGTGCCAGCAGCTTATCAGGGGAAGGGTCACCCCTCCACTTT.

This sequence joins TRBV10-2 and TRBJ2-2; D not certain. The ends were cut back, 7 bases at V and 6 bases at J, with 12 bases in the middle. The CDR3 totals 13 residues. Per the germline V gene, CDR1 is WSHSY and CDR2 is SAAADI. DNA of the CDR3: TGCGCCAGCAAAGATGCCCTCCCCGGGGAGCTGTTTTTT. Its protein is CASKDALPGELFF.

The chain combines TRBV28 with TRBJ2-1; no definite D call. The CDR3 runs 15 residues. Looked up from germline, CDR1 is MDHEN and CDR2 is SYDVKM. V gave up 7 bases and J gave up 0 bases, with 13 bases separating them. The DNA of the CDR3 is TGTGCCAGCACCACTCCAACGGACTCCTACAATGAGCAGTTCTTC. Its translation: CASTTPTDSYNEQFF.

The sample holds many counts of this clonotype. The chain carries TRBV5-1 and TRBJ1-4, with 10 positions matching TRBD1. CDR1 and CDR2 from the germline V gene are SGHRS and YFSETQ. This CDR3 comprises 17 residues. The ends lost 0 bases at V and 3 bases at J; junction bases unmatched: 5. CDR3 DNA: TGCGCCAGCAGCTTGGCCTCTGGACAGGGGGCTAATGAAAAACTGTTTTTT. It is translated as CASSLASGQGANEKLFF. The full variable domain, with the rest looked up from reference TRBV5-1 and TRBJ1-4, is KAGVTQTPRYLIKTRGQQVTLSCSPISGHRSVSWYQQTPGQGLQFLFEYFSETQRNKGNFPGRFSGRQFSNSRSEMNVSTLELGDSALYLCASSLASGQGANEKLFFGSGTQLSVL.